Sequencing of this T cell receptor beta chain was carried out in a study of low-dose radiotherapy and immunotherapy resistance in tumors. Study in general: The fractionation for Cohort 1 was 0.5 Gy per fraction every 2 weeks, totaling 6.5 Gy. Patients' oral aspirin dose was 300 mg daily across four cycles from cycle 1 day 1. Every two weeks, the protocol called for intravenous cyclophosphamide at 200 mg/m2. It was given one day before each radiation and immunotherapy administration.

The CDR3 runs 14 residues. Germline loops: CDR1 MGHRA, CDR2 YSYEKL. Trimming stripped 0 bases from V and 4 bases from J, with 10 bases between. This clonotype occurred a few times. Alpha and beta chains were covered, as first-strand cDNA relied on TRAV- and TRBV-specific primers. The PCR that amplified TCRs ran for 15 to 25 cycles, relying on a constant-region primer and a V-primer adapter. MiXCR was run by TCRdb on the reads, yielding one entry per CDR3 protein. The sample lists 12,000 to 15,000 distinct CDR3 sequences, about 77% seen once, with less than 6% in the top ten. The sequence derives from a human donor with advanced metastatic prostate, ovarian, gallbladder or colorectal cancer (not recorded which). This table probably holds off-target reads from a library built for another chain. V and J are TRBV4-1 and TRBJ2-7; D is unclear. CDR3 DNA sequence: TGCGCCAGCAGCCAAGATCTAGTCCAGTACGAGCAGTACTTC. The encoded protein is CASSQDLVQYEQYF.